The TCR beta chain described here comes from a study of cytomegalovirus exposure and HLA in healthy donors. The primer mix had 60 Vbeta and 13 Jbeta primers. This table comes from immunoSEQ multiplex PCR, and its TCRdb copy is limited to in-frame clones, with some not included. The sample has about 130,000 clones, over 60% seen once. The CDR3 covers 16 residues. Per the germline V gene, CDR1 is SGHVS and CDR2 is FQNEAQ. Trimming removed 1 base from V and 4 bases from J, with 16 bases in between. In the case of this clone: Its antigen is undetermined.

General study results and limits: The study carried out a later analysis of TCR beta sequences. It associated 15,000 to 20,000 of them with specific HLA alleles at a false discovery rate of 0.05. Within an earlier analysis, most TCR beta V segments proved productive either about 90% or about 30% of the time. Donors were assumed by presence/absence analyses to have roughly uniform sequencing depth.

This receptor was identified in a human donor in good health. The J gene is TRBJ2-5, the V gene TRBV7-8; perhaps TRBD2 as D (6 bases). Sequencing was done on a sample of PBMCs. The DNA for the CDR3 is TGTGCCAGCAGCTTAGGGCGGGACCGCTACGGAGAGACCCAGTACTTC. Translation gives CASSLGRDRYGETQYF.